This T cell receptor beta chain derives from a study of cytomegalovirus exposure and HLA in healthy donors. PCR amplification relied on 60 Vbeta primers (plus 13 Jbeta primers). Measured with immunoSEQ multiplex PCR; TCRdb has only the in-frame clones, and not every one. Of 80,000 or so clones listed, about 76% are singletons. V was pared by 4 bases and J by 5 bases, with 14 bases of the junction left unmatched. The CDR3 loop spans 16 amino acids. The germline V gene has CDR1 KGHSH and CDR2 LQKENI. This clone came up a few times. Healthy bone marrow donors made up the cohort. This chain uses TRBV18 with TRBJ2-7; 7 nucleotides match TRBD1. The sequence derives from a male donor in good health and CMV-seropositive. Material for sequencing was PBMCs. CDR3 sequence reads: CASSQQGYGHPNEQYF. The CDR3 nucleotides read TGTGCCAGCTCACAACAGGGGTACGGCCATCCCAACGAGCAGTACTTC.